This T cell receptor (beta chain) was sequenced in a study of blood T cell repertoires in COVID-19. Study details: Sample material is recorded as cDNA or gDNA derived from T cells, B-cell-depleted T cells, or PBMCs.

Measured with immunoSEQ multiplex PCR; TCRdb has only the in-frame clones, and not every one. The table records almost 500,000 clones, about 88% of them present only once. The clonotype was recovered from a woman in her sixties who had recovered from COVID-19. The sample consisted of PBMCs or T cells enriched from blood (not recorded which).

In DNA, the CDR3 is TGTGCCAGCAGCCCCCCCCTCCGACAGGGGAGGGCTTACGAGCAGTACTTC. Protein product: CASSPPLRQGRAYEQYF. The chain combines TRBV7-9 with TRBJ2-7, with TRBD1 as a possible D gene (8 bases). Germline V gene sequence: CDR1 SEHNR, CDR2 FQNEAQ (reference sequence). The CDR3 consists of 17 residues. Trimming pared 5 bases from V and 4 bases from J, leaving 24 bases between.